One sample yielded the 2 T cell receptor beta chains listed below, sequenced in a study of cytomegalovirus exposure and HLA in healthy donors. Researchers ran the PCR with 60 Vbeta and 13 Jbeta primers. The method was immunoSEQ multiplex PCR; TCRdb's version includes in-frame clones alone and lacks a portion of them. The table records 95,000 to 150,000 clones, 70% to 85% of them present only once. The specimen sequenced was PBMCs. The receptors shown here come from a woman aged 45-65 years in good health and CMV-seronegative.

The chain carries TRBV30 and TRBJ2-1; 8 positions agree with TRBD1. This CDR3 contains 13 residues. V lost 3 bases and J lost 7; bases outside the gene matches: 5. Germline V lookup: CDR1 GTSNPN, CDR2 SVGIG (reference sequence). The CDR3 reads CAWSWTGLNEQFF. For the CDR3, the DNA is TGTGCCTGGAGCTGGACAGGGTTGAATGAGCAGTTCTTC.

V and J are TRBV6-1 and TRBJ2-3; the match to TRBD2 covers 12 bases. There are 15 residues in the CDR3. J was trimmed by 7 bases and V by 8 bases; bases with no gene match: 10. CDR1 is MNHNS, CDR2 SASEGT, per germline. CDR3 residues: CASQLAGGVGYTQYF. The DNA of the CDR3 is TGTGCCAGCCAACTAGCGGGAGGTGTCGGGTATACGCAGTATTTT.